This TCR beta chain was sequenced in a study of CD8 T cells in ankylosing spondylitis. TCRdb passed the 5' RACE reads through MiXCR, listing each CDR3 protein once. This table has a few hundred thousand distinct CDR3 sequences, 20% to 30% appearing once. The CDR3 length is 15 residues. Germline V gives CDR1 SGHVS, CDR2 FQNEAQ. V was trimmed by 5 bases and J by 0 bases, leaving 11 bases between them. This clonotype was observed many times. The gene calls are TRBV7-8 and TRBJ1-5, with D unclear. The sequencing input was blood, either unsorted or a sorted T cell fraction (not recorded which). This receptor was identified in a male donor with ankylosing spondylitis or in good health (not recorded which). CDR3 residues: CASSRTANSNQPQHF. CDR3 DNA sequence: TGTGCCAGCAGCCGGACTGCAAATAGCAATCAGCCCCAGCATTTT.